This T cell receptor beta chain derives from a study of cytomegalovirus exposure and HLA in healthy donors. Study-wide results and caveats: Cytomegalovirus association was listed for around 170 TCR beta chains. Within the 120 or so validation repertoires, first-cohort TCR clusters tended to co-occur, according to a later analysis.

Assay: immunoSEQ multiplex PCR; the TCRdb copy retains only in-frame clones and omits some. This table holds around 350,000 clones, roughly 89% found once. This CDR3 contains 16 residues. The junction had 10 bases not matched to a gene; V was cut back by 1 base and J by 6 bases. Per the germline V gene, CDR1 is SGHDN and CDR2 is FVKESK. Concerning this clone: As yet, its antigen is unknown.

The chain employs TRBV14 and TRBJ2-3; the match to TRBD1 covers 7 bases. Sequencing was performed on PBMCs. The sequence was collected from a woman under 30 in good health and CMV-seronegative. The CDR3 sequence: CASSQGYRGPGDTQYF. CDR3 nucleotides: TGTGCCAGCAGCCAAGGTTACAGGGGCCCAGGGGATACGCAGTATTTT.